These 16 T cell receptor beta chains originate from one sample sequenced in a study of T cell repertoires in cytomegalovirus infection. The antigens for these receptors are not known. TCRdb reprocessed the reads via MiXCR and lists one record per CDR3 protein. The table records about a million distinct CDR3 sequences, around 30% of them present only once. Specimen: cultured CD8+ T cells from PBMCs, collected from culture after CMV antigen stimulation. The receptors shown here come from a human donor in good health (CMV status not recorded). Some clones in this sample may be carry-over from other donors' samples.

This clonotype has at least ten counts. V is TRBV7-8 and J is TRBJ2-2, with 9 bases fitting TRBD2. With V trimmed by 5 bases and J by 6 bases, 7 bases remained unmatched. Germline V lookup: CDR1 SGHVS, CDR2 FQNEAQ. The CDR3 is 15 amino acids. The CDR3 region is CASSTLTSGAGELFF. The DNA for the CDR3 is TGTGCCAGCAGCACCCTGACTAGCGGCGCCGGGGAGCTGTTTTTT.

The chain has TRBV27 and TRBJ2-2; weak D call: TRBD2 (7 bases). Germline CDR1 and CDR2: MNHEY and SMNVEV (reference sequence). The CDR3 spans 14 residues. V was pared by 7 bases and J by 10 bases, with 19 bases between. CDR3: CASTVKGGAVELFF. As DNA, the CDR3 is TGTGCCAGCACAGTGAAAGGGGGGGCCGTGGAGCTGTTTTTT.

Ten or more counts support this clonotype. This chain links TRBV7-2 with TRBJ1-6, with a possible D match to TRBD1 (5 bases). V shed 3 bases and J shed 7 bases, with 13 bases lying between them. Germline V gene sequence: CDR1 SGHTA, CDR2 FQGNSA. This CDR3 contains 15 residues. The CDR3 loop is CASSFGWGRNSPLHF. The CDR3 nucleotides are TGTGCCAGCAGCTTCGGATGGGGGAGGAATTCACCCCTCCACTTT.

This chain uses TRBV12-3 or TRBV12-4 with TRBJ2-3, with 8 bases fitting TRBD1. This CDR3 spans 15 amino acids. After removal of 6 bases from V and 3 bases from J, the junction contained 8 bases not matched to a gene. The CDR3 loop is CASRPDREMTDTQYF. In nucleotides, the CDR3 is TGTGCCAGCAGACCGGACAGGGAGATGACAGATACGCAGTATTTT.

The sample holds a few counts of this clonotype. The chain joins TRBV20-1 to TRBJ2-1, with 8 bases that match TRBD1. The CDR3 sequence is 16 residues long. CDR1 is DFQATT, CDR2 SNEGSKA, per germline (reference sequence). Trimming took 7 bases from V and 1 from J; bases not matched to a gene: 12. For the CDR3, the DNA is TGCAGTGGGATGGCAGGGGGCCTGGGATCCTACAATGAGCAGTTCTTC. Encoded protein: CSGMAGGLGSYNEQFF.

This rearrangement joins TRBV7-2 to TRBJ2-2; D is perhaps TRBD1 or TRBD2 (5 bases each). The CDR3 is 17 amino acids. The V end lost 4 bases, the J end lost 0 bases, and 15 bases lay between the germline ends. Germline V gene data show CDR1 as SGHTA and CDR2 as FQGNSA. CDR3 residues: CASSSIFRESNTGELFF. CDR3 coding DNA: TGTGCCAGCAGCTCGATCTTCAGGGAGTCGAACACCGGGGAGCTGTTTTTT.

The sample holds a few counts of this clonotype. The chain links TRBV7-2 to TRBJ2-1; D is unclear. The CDR3 is 14 residues long. V lost 7 bases and J 0 bases, leaving 10 bases between the germline ends. CDR1 is SGHTA, CDR2 FQGNSA, per germline. CDR3 region: CASTLALSYNEQFF. The CDR3, as DNA: TGTGCCAGCACCCTGGCCCTCTCCTACAATGAGCAGTTCTTC.

In this sample, this clonotype turned up many times. V is TRBV6-5 and J is TRBJ1-2; D is unclear. Germline V CDR1 and CDR2: MNHEY, SVGAGI. This CDR3 comprises 13 residues. V lost 5 bases, J lost 3 bases, and 10 bases lay in between. The CDR3 here is CASSPGVHYGYTF. DNA of the CDR3: TGTGCCAGCAGTCCCGGGGTACACTATGGCTACACCTTC.

The chain uses TRBV12-3 or TRBV12-4 and TRBJ2-7, with TRBD1 identical over 8 bases. V dropped 6 bases and J dropped 3; count of bases not matched to a gene: 1. The CDR3 is made up of 12 amino acids. The DNA for the CDR3 is TGTGCCAGCAGGGACAGGGTCTACGAGCAGTACTTC. Amino acid sequence: CASRDRVYEQYF.

This clonotype was counted at least ten times. The chain joins TRBV7-9 to TRBJ2-1, with unresolved D. The ends were cut back, 2 bases at V and 2 bases at J, with 13 bases in the middle. The CDR3 is 16 residues long. Per the germline V gene, CDR1 is SEHNR and CDR2 is FQNEAQ (reference sequence). CDR3 coding DNA: TGTGCCAGCAGCTTACTTTCAGAAAACCCCTACAATGAGCAGTTCTTC. Its translation: CASSLLSENPYNEQFF.

This clonotype was recorded a few times. The gene calls are TRBV6-2 or TRBV6-3 and TRBJ2-6; no clear D. Trimming left V 7 bases short and J 6 bases short, with 28 bases between. The CDR3 covers 19 residues. The germline gives CDR1 MNHEY, CDR2 SVGEGT. In nucleotides, the CDR3 is TGTGCCAGCACTTTATCTCGGGTACCCCTGTCTCCCCAGGCCAACGTCCTGACTTTC. Residues: CASTLSRVPLSPQANVLTF.

The V and J genes are TRBV28 and TRBJ2-2, with TRBD2 matching over 9 bases. After removal of 6 bases from V and 4 bases from J, the junction contained 9 bases not matched to a gene. Looked up from germline, CDR1 is MDHEN and CDR2 is SYDVKM. The CDR3 loop spans 16 amino acids. The CDR3 is CASRPLAGFATGELFF. In DNA, the CDR3 is TGTGCCAGCAGGCCCCTAGCGGGGTTCGCCACCGGGGAGCTGTTTTTT.

This clonotype was detected many times. The genes are TRBV7-9 and TRBJ2-1; possible D gene TRBD2, 7 bases. Germline V gene sequence: CDR1 SEHNR, CDR2 FQNEAQ (reference sequence). This CDR3 spans 15 amino acids. With 1 base removed from V and 7 bases from J, the gap between germline ends came to 14 bases. CDR3 sequence reads: CASSLVGGGENEQFF. The CDR3 bases are TGTGCCAGCAGCTTAGTTGGCGGGGGCGAAAATGAGCAGTTCTTC.

This clonotype showed up just a few times. This chain uses TRBV12-3 or TRBV12-4 with TRBJ1-3; TRBD1 might be the D (5 bases). The CDR3 is 16 amino acids. Trimming took 10 bases from V and 0 from J, leaving 19 bases between them. CDR3: CATTSGRSASGNTIYF. The DNA for the CDR3 is TGTGCCACAACATCAGGGAGGTCAGCCTCTGGAAACACCATATATTTT.

The chain has TRBV29-1 and TRBJ1-2; no definite D call. The germline V gene encodes CDR1 SQVTM and CDR2 ANQGSEA. V was shortened by 4 bases and J by 5 bases, with 17 bases between the two germline ends. The CDR3 runs to 14 residues. The DNA of the CDR3 is TGCAGCGTTGCCCCAGCTGGGTCGCGGTATGGCTACACCTTC. Translated, it gives CSVAPAGSRYGYTF.

The chain uses TRBV11-2 and TRBJ2-3, with TRBD1 matching over 9 bases. The CDR3 loop spans 16 amino acids. Germline V gives CDR1 SGHAT, CDR2 FQNNGV. Trimming cost V 4 bases and J 10 bases; bases outside gene matches: 15. The chain's CDR3 is CASSSWDRERLMAQYF. DNA of the CDR3: TGTGCCAGCAGCTCCTGGGACAGGGAACGCCTGATGGCGCAGTATTTT.